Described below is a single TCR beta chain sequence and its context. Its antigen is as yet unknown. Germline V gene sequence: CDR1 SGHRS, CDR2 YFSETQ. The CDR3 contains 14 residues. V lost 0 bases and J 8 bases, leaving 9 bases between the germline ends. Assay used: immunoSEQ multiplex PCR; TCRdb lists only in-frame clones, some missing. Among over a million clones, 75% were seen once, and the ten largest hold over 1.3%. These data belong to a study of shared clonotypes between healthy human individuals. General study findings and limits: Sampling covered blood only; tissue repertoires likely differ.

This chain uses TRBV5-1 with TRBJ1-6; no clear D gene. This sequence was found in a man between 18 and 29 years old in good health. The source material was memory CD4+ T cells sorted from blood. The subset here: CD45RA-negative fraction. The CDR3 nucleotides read TGCGCCAGCAGCTTGGCCCCAGCAGATTCACCCCTCCACTTT. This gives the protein CASSLAPADSPLHF.